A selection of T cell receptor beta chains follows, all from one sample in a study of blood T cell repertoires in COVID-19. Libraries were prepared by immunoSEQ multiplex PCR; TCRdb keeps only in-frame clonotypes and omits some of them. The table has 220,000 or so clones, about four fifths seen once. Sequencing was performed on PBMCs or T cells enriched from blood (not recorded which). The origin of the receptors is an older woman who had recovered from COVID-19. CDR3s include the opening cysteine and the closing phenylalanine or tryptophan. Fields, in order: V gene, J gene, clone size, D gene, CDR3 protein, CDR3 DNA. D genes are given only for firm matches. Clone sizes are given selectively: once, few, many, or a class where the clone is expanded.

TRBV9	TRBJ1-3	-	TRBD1	CASSVNRGTGISSGNTIYF	TGTGCCAGCAGCGTTAATCGGGGGACAGGGATTTCCTCTGGAAACACCATATATTTT
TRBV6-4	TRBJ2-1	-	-	CASSWDWRVHEQFF	TGTGCCAGCAGTTGGGACTGGAGGGTCCATGAGCAGTTCTTC
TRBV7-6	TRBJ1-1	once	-	CASSGTVNTEAFF	TGTGCCAGCAGTGGGACTGTGAACACTGAAGCTTTCTTT
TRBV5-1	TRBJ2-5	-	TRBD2	CASSTNGGLSGETQYF	TGCGCCAGCAGCACGAACGGGGGGTTGTCGGGAGAGACCCAGTACTTC
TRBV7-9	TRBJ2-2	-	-	CASSFNSNTGELFF	TGTGCCAGCAGCTTTAATTCGAACACCGGGGAGCTGTTTTTT
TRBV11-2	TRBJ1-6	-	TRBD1	CASRTGKHNSPLHF	TGTGCCAGTCGGACAGGAAAACATAATTCACCCCTCCACTTT
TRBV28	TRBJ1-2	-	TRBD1	CASSDRTGGAVNGYTF	TGTGCCAGCAGTGACAGGACAGGGGGCGCTGTCAATGGCTACACCTTC
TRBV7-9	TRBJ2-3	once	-	CASSSRSGAWTDTQYF	TGTGCCAGCAGCTCCCGTAGCGGAGCGTGGACAGATACGCAGTATTTT
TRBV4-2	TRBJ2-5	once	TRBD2	CASSQGLTSGGNQETQYF	TGTGCCAGCAGCCAAGGTCTAACTAGCGGGGGTAACCAAGAGACCCAGTACTTC
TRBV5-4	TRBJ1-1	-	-	CASSLGRARENTEAFF	TGTGCCAGCAGCTTAGGCAGGGCGCGGGAGAACACTGAAGCTTTCTTT
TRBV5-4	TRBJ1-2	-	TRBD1	CASSLGTGGSPEYGYTF	TGTGCCAGCAGCTTAGGGACAGGGGGATCACCCGAATATGGCTACACCTTC
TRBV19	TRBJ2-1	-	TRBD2	CASSTLAGGNNEQFF	TGTGCCAGTAGTACGCTAGCGGGAGGGAACAATGAGCAGTTCTTC
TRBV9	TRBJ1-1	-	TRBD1	CASSRSDRGGKNTEAFF	TGTGCCAGCAGCCGGAGTGACAGGGGTGGGAAGAACACTGAAGCTTTCTTT
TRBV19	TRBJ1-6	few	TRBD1	CASSGRDRNSPLHF	TGTGCCAGTTCGGGCCGGGACAGAAATTCACCCCTCCACTTT
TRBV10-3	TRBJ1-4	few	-	CAISAKPQGEKLFF	TGTGCCATCAGTGCCAAACCACAGGGTGAAAAACTGTTTTTT
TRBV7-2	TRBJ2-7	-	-	CASSFKTSTYEQYF	TGTGCCAGCAGCTTTAAAACTTCAACCTACGAGCAGTACTTC
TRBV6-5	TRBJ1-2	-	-	CASRPGDLGYGYTF	TGTGCCAGCAGACCCGGGGACTTAGGGTATGGCTACACCTTC
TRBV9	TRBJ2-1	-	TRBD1	CASSPLGTGNNEQFF	TGTGCCAGCAGCCCACTCGGGACAGGTAACAATGAGCAGTTCTTC
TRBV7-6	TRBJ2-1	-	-	CASSRGQNNEQFF	TGTGCCAGCAGCCGAGGACAGAACAATGAGCAGTTCTTC
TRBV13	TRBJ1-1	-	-	CASSSPGQEAFF	TGTGCCAGCAGCTCGCCGGGACAAGAAGCTTTCTTT
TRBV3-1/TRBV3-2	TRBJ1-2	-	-	CASSQDSRAVSWYGYTF	TGTGCCAGCAGCCAAGATTCCAGGGCAGTTTCTTGGTATGGCTACACCTTC
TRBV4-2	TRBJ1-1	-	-	CASLDGGGGTEAFF	TGTGCCAGCCTAGACGGAGGAGGAGGCACTGAAGCTTTCTTT